This T cell receptor beta chain was documented in a study of blood T cell repertoires in COVID-19. Assay: immunoSEQ multiplex PCR; the TCRdb copy retains only in-frame clones and omits some. The table lists 150,000 or so clones, more than 65% of them singletons. Losses at the gene ends were 5 bases for V and 4 bases for J; bases not matched to a gene: 6. The CDR3 totals 14 residues. CDR1 and CDR2 (germline): SEHNR, FQNEAQ (reference sequence). The TCR comes from a man aged 55 to 70 who had recovered from COVID-19. The sequenced sample consisted of PBMCs or T cells enriched from blood (not recorded which). The chain carries TRBV7-9 and TRBJ2-3; 7 bases match TRBD1. The CDR3 DNA sequence: TGTGCCAGCAGCGCGACAGGGTCGGCAGATACGCAGTATTTT. Amino acids: CASSATGSADTQYF. Filled out from reference TRBV7-9 and TRBJ2-3, the complete variable domain reads DTGVSQNPRHKITKRGQNVTFRCDPISEHNRLYWYRQTLGQGPEFLTYFQNEAQLEKSRLLSDRFSAERPKGSFSTLEIQRTEQGDSAMYLCASSATGSADTQYFGPGTRLTVL.